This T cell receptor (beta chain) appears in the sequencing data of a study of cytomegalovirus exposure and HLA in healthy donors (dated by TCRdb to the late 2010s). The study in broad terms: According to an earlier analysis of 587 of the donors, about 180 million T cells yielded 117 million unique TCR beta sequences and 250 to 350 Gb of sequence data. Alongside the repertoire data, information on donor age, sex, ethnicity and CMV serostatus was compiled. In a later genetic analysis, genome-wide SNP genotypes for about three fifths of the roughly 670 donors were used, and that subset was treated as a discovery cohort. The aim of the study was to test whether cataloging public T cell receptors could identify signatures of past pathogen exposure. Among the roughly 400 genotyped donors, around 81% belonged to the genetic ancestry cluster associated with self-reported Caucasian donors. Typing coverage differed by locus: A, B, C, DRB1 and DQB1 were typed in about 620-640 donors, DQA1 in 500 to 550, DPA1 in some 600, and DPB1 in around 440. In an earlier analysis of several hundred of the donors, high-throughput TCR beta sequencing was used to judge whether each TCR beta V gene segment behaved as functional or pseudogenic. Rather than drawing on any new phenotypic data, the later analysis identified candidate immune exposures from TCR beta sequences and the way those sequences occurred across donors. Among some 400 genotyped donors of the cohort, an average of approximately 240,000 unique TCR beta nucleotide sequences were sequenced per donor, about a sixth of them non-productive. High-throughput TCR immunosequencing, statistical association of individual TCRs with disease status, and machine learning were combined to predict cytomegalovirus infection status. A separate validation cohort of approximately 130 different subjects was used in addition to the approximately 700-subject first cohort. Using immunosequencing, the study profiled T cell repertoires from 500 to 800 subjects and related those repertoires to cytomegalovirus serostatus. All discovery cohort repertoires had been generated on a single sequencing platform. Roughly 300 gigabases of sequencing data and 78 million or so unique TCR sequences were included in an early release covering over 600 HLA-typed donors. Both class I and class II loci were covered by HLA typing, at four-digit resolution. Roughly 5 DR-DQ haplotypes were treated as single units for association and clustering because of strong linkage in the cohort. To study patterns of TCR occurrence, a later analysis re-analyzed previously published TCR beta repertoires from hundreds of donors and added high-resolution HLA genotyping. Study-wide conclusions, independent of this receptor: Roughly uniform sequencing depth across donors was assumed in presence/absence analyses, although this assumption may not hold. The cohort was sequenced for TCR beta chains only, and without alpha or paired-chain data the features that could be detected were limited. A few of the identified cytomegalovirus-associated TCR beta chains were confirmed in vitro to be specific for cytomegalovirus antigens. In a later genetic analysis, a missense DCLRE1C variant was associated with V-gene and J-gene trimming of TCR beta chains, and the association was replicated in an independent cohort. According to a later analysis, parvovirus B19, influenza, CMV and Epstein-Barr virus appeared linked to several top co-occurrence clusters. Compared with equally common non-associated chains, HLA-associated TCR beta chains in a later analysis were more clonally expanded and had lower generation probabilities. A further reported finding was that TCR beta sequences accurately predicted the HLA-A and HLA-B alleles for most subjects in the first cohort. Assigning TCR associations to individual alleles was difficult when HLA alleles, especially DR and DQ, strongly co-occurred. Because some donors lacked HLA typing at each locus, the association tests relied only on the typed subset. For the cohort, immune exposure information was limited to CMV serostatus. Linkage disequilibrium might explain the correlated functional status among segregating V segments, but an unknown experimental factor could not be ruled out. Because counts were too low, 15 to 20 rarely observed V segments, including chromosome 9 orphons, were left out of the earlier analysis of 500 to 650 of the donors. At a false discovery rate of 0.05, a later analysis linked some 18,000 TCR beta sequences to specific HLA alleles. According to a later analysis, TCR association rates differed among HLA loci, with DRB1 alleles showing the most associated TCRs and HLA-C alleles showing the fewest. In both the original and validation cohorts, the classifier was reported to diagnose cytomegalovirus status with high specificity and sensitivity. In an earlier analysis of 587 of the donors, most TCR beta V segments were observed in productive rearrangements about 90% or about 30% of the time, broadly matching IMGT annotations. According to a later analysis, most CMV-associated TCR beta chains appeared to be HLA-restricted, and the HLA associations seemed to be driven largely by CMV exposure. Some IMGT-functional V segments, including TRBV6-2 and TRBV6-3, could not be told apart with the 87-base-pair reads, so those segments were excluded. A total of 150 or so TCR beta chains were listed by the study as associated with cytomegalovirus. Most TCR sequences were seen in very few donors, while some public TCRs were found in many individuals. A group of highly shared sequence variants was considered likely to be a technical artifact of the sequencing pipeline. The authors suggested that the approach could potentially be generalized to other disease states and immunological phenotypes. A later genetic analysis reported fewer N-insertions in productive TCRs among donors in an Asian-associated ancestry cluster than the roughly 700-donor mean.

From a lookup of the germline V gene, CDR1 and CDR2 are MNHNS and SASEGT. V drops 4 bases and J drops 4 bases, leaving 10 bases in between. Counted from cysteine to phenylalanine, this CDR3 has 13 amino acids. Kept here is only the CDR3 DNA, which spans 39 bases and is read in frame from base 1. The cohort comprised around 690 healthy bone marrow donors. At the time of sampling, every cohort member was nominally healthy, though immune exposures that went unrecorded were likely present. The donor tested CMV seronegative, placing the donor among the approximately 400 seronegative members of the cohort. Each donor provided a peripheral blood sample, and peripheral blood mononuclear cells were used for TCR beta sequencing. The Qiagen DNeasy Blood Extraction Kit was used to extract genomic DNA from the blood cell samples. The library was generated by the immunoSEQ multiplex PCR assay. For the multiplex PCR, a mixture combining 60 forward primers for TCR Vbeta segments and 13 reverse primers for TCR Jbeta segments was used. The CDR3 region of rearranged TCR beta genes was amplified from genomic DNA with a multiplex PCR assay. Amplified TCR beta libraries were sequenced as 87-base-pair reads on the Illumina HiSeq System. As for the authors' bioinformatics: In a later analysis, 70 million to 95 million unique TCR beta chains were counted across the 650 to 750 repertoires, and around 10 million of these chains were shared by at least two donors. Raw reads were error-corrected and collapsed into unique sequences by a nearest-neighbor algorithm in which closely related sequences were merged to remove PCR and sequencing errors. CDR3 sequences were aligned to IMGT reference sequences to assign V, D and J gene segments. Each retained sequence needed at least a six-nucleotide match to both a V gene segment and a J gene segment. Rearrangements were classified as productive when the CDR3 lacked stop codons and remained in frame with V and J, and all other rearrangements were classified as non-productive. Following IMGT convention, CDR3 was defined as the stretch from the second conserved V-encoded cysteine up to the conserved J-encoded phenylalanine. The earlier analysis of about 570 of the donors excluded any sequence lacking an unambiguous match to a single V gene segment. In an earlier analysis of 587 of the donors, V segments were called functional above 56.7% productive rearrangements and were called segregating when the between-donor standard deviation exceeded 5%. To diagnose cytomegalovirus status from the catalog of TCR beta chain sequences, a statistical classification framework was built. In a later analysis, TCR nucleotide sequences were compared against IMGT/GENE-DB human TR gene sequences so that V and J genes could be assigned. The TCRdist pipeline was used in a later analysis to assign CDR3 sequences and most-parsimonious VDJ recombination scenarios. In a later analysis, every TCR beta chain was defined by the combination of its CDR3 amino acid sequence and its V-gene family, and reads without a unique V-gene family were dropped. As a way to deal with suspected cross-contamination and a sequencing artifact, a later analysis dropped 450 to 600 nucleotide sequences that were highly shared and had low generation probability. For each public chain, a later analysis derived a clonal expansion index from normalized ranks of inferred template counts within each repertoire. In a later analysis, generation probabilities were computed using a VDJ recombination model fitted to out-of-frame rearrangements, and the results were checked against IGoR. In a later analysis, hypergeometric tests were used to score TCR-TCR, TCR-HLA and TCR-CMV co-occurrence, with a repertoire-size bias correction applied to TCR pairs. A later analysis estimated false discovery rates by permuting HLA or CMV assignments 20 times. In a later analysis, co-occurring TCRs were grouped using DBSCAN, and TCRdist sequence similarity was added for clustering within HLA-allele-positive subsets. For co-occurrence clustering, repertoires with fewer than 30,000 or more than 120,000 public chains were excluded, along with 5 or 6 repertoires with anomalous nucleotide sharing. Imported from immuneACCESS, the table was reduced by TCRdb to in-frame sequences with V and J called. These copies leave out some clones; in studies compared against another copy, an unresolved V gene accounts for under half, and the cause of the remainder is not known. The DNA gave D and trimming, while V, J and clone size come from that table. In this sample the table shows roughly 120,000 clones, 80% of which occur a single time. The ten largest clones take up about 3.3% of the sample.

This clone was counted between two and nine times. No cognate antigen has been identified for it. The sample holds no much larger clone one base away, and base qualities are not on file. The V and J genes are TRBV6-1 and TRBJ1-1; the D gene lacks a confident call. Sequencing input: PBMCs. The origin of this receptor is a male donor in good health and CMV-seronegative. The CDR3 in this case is CASSASGSTEAFF. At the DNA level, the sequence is TGTGCCAGCAGTGCTTCAGGATCCACTGAAGCTTTCTTT.